The entry below describes one TCR beta chain. What it binds is unknown. The junction had 8 bases not matched to a gene; V was cut back by 2 bases and J by 2 bases. CDR1 is MNHEY and CDR2 is SVGAGI in the germline V gene. There are 16 residues in the CDR3. Blood was sampled at baseline, cycle 4 day 1, and cycle 7 day 1. This sample is part of a study of OX40 agonist ivuxolimab in advanced cancers. Whole-study context: Dose-escalation patients had hepatocellular carcinoma, melanoma, renal cell or head and neck cancer. Roughly two fifths of patients had received prior checkpoint inhibitor therapy.

Study results and caveats: At doses 0.1 to 3.0 mg/kg, CD4+ and CD8+ clones expanded.

The protocol was immunoSEQ multiplex PCR, while the TCRdb copy is restricted to in-frame clones and leaves out a portion. The sample shows around 88,000 clones, about 90% of them seen only once. The J gene is TRBJ2-7, the V gene TRBV6-5; TRBD2 agrees at 8 bases. The source is an adult with an advanced solid tumor such as melanoma, head and neck, liver or kidney cancer. Sequenced material: CD4+ or CD8+ T cells sorted from blood, taken in a trial of the OX40 agonist ivuxolimab. CDR3 in DNA: TGTGCCAGCAGTTACCGGCTTGGACTAGCTCCCTACGAGCAGTACTTC. Its translation is CASSYRLGLAPYEQYF.